Given below is one T cell receptor beta chain in context. Antigen: not known. This sample is drawn from a study of beta chain features in type 1 diabetes. Reverse transcribing all isolated RNA meant expressed TCRB transcripts were sequenced. Profiled with immunoSEQ multiplex PCR; TCRdb holds only in-frame clones, not every one. The repertoire has 620,000 or so clones, roughly 16% of them found once; the top ten carry about 0.086%. Study observations and caveats: A closer apparent resemblance between naive, central memory and Treg TCRB repertoires was seen in patients than in healthy donors.

The receptor was isolated from a man aged 18 to 29 in good health. Sequences were obtained from naive CD4+ T cells from blood.

The CDR3 DNA sequence: TGTGCCAGCTCACCAACGACAGGGGGCTGGACTGAAGCTTTCTTT. Translated, it gives CASSPTTGGWTEAFF. The genes are TRBV18 and TRBJ1-1; 10 positions match TRBD1. CDR1 is KGHSH and CDR2 is LQKENI in the germline V gene. V lost 2 bases and J lost 5; bases outside the gene matches: 5. The CDR3 is 15 residues long.